This TCR beta chain was sequenced during a study of T cells in Graves' hyperthyroidism and ophthalmopathy. For the study at large: The blood sample was taken at first diagnosis, before treatment began.

The study excluded patients with uncontrolled infection, other autoimmune disease, pregnancy or lactation. PBMCs came from 9 to 10 ml fresh peripheral blood. The source material, RNA transcripts, was used to amplify TCR beta CDR3 regions. Primed by the HTBI set, a first-round RT-PCR was run on the TCR CDR3. TCRdb recomputed calls from the multiplex PCR reads with MiXCR, one row per CDR3 protein. This repertoire shows around 690,000 distinct CDR3 sequences, roughly a sixth found once; its top ten account for 15%. Trimming cost V 4 bases and J 3 bases; bases outside gene matches: 5. CDR3 length: 13 amino acids. CDR1 and CDR2 (germline): SQVTM, ANQGSEA.

The material sequenced was blood. The chain carries TRBV29-1 and TRBJ1-1; 7 bases agree with TRBD1. The receptor comes from a man aged 50 to 59 with Graves' hyperthyroidism. The CDR3 reads CSVGDRSDTEAFF. The CDR3 DNA sequence: TGCAGCGTTGGGGACAGAAGCGACACTGAAGCTTTCTTT.